What follows is one TCR beta chain and its context. The antigen is undetermined. The germline V gene has CDR1 SEHNR and CDR2 FQNEAQ (reference sequence). The CDR3 covers 12 residues. V was shortened by 5 bases and J by 4 bases, with 8 bases between the two germline ends. These data are taken from a study of identical twins. Overall study findings and caveats: Partial confounding of zero-insertion analyses by invariant MAIT and iNKT cells was possible.

After template switching added a universal primer site, the resulting cDNA carried unique molecular identifiers. TCRdb re-derived calls from the 5' RACE reads in MiXCR, one entry per CDR3 protein. The sample records about 920,000 distinct CDR3 sequences, 9% to 15% being singletons. The same sample was also used in a study of yellow fever vaccine responses in identical twins.

V is TRBV7-9 and J is TRBJ1-2, with D tentatively TRBD1 (6 bases). The specimen sequenced was PBMCs. The clonotype originates from a woman between 18 and 30 years old in good health. CDR3 sequence: CASSVDSYGYTF. In DNA form, the CDR3 reads TGTGCCAGCAGCGTGGACAGCTATGGCTACACCTTC. Full variable domain (missing parts from reference TRBV7-9 and TRBJ1-2): DTGVSQNPRHKITKRGQNVTFRCDPISEHNRLYWYRQTLGQGPEFLTYFQNEAQLEKSRLLSDRFSAERPKGSFSTLEIQRTEQGDSAMYLCASSVDSYGYTFGSGTRLTVV.